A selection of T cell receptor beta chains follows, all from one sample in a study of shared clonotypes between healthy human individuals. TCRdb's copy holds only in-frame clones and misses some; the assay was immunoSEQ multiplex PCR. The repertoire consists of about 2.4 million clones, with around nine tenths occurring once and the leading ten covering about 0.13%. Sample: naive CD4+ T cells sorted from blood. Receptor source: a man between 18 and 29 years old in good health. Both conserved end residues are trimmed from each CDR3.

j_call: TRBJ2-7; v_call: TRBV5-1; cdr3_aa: ASSLSSGTAYEQY
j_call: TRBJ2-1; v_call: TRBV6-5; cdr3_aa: ASRELAPSRNEQF
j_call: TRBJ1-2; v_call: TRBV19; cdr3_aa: ASSTSRWQGYT
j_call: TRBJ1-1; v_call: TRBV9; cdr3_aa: ASSVSGQKNTEAF
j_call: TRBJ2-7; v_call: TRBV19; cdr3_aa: ASSSGTSSYEQY
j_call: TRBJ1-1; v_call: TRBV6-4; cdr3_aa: ASSPTRAHPVLNTEAF
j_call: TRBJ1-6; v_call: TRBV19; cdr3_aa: ASSTRTGSSYNSPLH
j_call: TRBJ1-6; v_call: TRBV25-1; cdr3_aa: ASTLGRGPSPLH
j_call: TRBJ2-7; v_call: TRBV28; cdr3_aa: ASWPGRGASSEQY
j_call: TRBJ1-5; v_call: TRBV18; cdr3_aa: ASSPRSLVDGQPQH
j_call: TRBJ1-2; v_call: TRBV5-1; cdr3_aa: ASRDGDYLYGYT
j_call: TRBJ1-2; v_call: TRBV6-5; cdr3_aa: ASSTTGQGYYGYT
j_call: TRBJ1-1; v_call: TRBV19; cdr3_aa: ASSITGNTEAF
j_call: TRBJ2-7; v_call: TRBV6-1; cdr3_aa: ASKRGQGGTYEQY
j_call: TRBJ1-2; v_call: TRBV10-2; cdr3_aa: ASSEFFSRNLQLSDT
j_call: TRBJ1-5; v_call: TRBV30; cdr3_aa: AWSAAGRNQPQH
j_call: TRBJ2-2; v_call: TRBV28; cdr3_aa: ASSTGTAYFGSNTGELF
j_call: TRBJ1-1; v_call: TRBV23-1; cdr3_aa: ASSQETGINTEAF
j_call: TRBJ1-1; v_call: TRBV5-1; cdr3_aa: ASSFGQGENTEAF
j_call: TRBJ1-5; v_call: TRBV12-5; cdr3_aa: ASGLERGGNQPQH
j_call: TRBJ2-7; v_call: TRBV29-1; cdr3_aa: SVRTSSYEQY
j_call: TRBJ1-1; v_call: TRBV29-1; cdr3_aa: SVEGVAEGTEAF
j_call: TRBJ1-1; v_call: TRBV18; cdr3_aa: ASSPPAQGARAF
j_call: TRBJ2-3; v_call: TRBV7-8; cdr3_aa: ASSSAFTSVTDTQY
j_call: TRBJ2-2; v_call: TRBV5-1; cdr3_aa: ASSQRTGGTGELF
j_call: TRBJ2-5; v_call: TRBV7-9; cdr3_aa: ASSLARLAGETQY
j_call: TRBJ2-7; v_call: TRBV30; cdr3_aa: AWSSTGSYEQY
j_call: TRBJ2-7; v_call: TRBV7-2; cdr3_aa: ASLAGTGTYEQY
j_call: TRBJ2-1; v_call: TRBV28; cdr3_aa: ASSPNPWTSGGAHEQF
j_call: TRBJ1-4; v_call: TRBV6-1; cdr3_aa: ASSELGTSNEKLF
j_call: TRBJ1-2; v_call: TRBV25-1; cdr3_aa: ASSEAGTDKLYGYT
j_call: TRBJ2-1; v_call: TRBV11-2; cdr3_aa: ASSLTSGLSYNEQF